This T cell receptor (beta chain) was sequenced during a study of metastatic and nonmetastatic thyroid tumors. The V gene's germline CDR1 is DFQATT and CDR2 SNEGSKA (reference sequence). The CDR3 consists of 14 residues. Germline trimming cut 5 bases from V and 0 bases from J; bases unmatched to any gene: 6. Every patient underwent thyroid surgery untreated. How the authors handled the data: Clinicopathological groups differed in CDR3, with these differences serving to build a distant-metastasis classifier for papillary thyroid cancer. TCRdb re-called clones via MiXCR from the PCR reads. The V and J calls reflect TCRdb's pipeline rather than the authors' work. This sample carries about 22,000 clones, 36% of them seen once, and the ten largest clones take approximately 22%.

The chain joins TRBV20-1 to TRBJ2-7; 8 positions match TRBD1. This receptor was obtained from a male donor with papillary thyroid cancer or a benign thyroid nodule (not recorded which). Some clones in this sample may be carry-over from other donors' samples. The sequenced material came from blood. The CDR3 region is CSARQGRSSYEQYF. For the CDR3, the DNA is TGCAGTGCTCGACAGGGGCGAAGCTCCTACGAGCAGTACTTC.